This T cell receptor (beta chain) was identified in a study of shared clonotypes between healthy human individuals. Overall study findings and caveats: Sampling involved blood alone; tissue repertoires likely differ.

For each subset, genomic DNA was distributed in equal portions over several immunoSEQ plates. Profiled with immunoSEQ multiplex PCR; TCRdb holds only in-frame clones, not every one. The sample lists 450,000 to 500,000 clones, 70% to 85% seen once, with around 13% in the top ten. Germline values: CDR1 GTSNPN, CDR2 SVGIG (reference sequence). The CDR3 spans 14 residues. Trimming shortened V by 2 bases and J by 3 bases, and 11 bases separated the two germline ends. To note about this clone: Its specificity is unknown.

The sequenced sample consisted of PBMCs. The rearrangement links TRBV30 to TRBJ1-3; perhaps TRBD1 as D (5 bases). The source of this sequence is a woman in her thirties or forties in good health. Some clones in this sample may be carry-over from other donors' samples. The CDR3, as DNA: TGTGCCTGGAGTCCAACAGGTCGTGGAAACACCATATATTTT. It specifies CAWSPTGRGNTIYF.